The 22 T cell receptor beta chains listed next were all sequenced from one sample in a study of cytomegalovirus exposure and HLA in healthy donors. This PCR relied on a set of 60 Vbeta primers and 13 Jbeta primers. Using immunoSEQ multiplex PCR, the repertoire was profiled, and TCRdb retains in-frame clones only, with some absent. This table lists under 130,000 clones. The sample consisted of PBMCs. The source of these receptors is a man aged 40-49 years in good health and CMV-seronegative.

The V gene is TRBV19, the J gene TRBJ2-3; 8 bases are shared with TRBD2. With 7 bases clipped from V and 2 bases from J, the junction kept 2 bases outside the gene matches. Per germline, CDR1 LNHDA and CDR2 SQIVND (reference sequence). The CDR3 is 13 amino acids. This CDR3 is CASNSGATDTQYF. The CDR3 DNA reads as TGTGCCAGTAATAGCGGGGCCACAGATACGCAGTATTTT.

The V gene is TRBV27, the J gene TRBJ2-5; unclear D gene. Germline CDR1 MNHEY, CDR2 SMNVEV (reference sequence). V was trimmed by 6 bases and J by 4 bases, leaving 15 bases between them. The length of the CDR3 is 14 residues. Here the CDR3 reads CASRLTNLAETQYF. The DNA of the CDR3 is TGTGCCAGCAGACTAACCAACCTCGCAGAGACCCAGTACTTC.

This chain joins TRBV27 and TRBJ1-4, with unresolved D. Trimming removed 6 bases from V and 7 bases from J, with 9 bases in between. The CDR3 contains 12 residues. The germline gives CDR1 MNHEY, CDR2 SMNVEV (reference sequence). CDR3 residues: CASSRLGEKLFF. The CDR3 nucleotides are TGTGCCAGCAGCAGACTGGGTGAAAAACTGTTTTTT.

This chain uses TRBV18 with TRBJ1-2; tentative D call: TRBD1 (6 bases). The V end lost 0 bases, the J end lost 3 bases, and 14 bases lay between the germline ends. Germline CDR1 reads KGHSH; CDR2 reads LQKENI. This CDR3 has 16 residues. The CDR3 nucleotides read TGTGCCAGCTCACCACCACAGGGCCATGAACACTATGGCTACACCTTC. Amino acid sequence: CASSPPQGHEHYGYTF.

This chain uses TRBV6-1 with TRBJ1-1; a weak D match, TRBD1 (6 bases). The V end was cut by 7 bases, the J end by 7 bases, with 10 bases between. The CDR3 covers 11 residues. Germline-derived CDR1 and CDR2 are MNHNS and SASEGT. The CDR3 DNA reads as TGTGCCAGCATGAACAGGGTTGAAGCTTTCTTT. Encoded protein: CASMNRVEAFF.

The chain recombines TRBV6-5 with TRBJ2-5, with 9 positions matching TRBD1. Losses at the gene ends were 5 bases for V and 1 base for J; bases not matched to a gene: 5. Germline CDR1 MNHEY, CDR2 SVGAGI. The CDR3 runs to 15 residues. The CDR3, as DNA: TGTGCCAGCAGTCGGACAGGGGAGGCCCAAGAGACCCAGTACTTC. Translating it yields CASSRTGEAQETQYF.

This sequence joins TRBV19 and TRBJ2-1; D might be TRBD2 (6 bases). This CDR3 region has 16 residues. V lost 3 bases to trimming and J lost 10 bases, with 22 bases between them. The germline CDR1 and CDR2 sequences are LNHDA and SQIVND (reference sequence). CDR3 loop: CASSISDGRTHGEQFF. The CDR3 bases are TGTGCCAGTAGTATTAGCGACGGGAGAACCCACGGAGAGCAGTTCTTC.

The chain employs TRBV7-2 and TRBJ1-1; maybe TRBD1 (6 bases). This CDR3 region has 15 residues. Trimming removed 5 bases at V and 5 bases at J, with 18 bases between. Germline loops: CDR1 SGHTA, CDR2 FQGNSA. CDR3 in amino acids: CASSPRQVTGTEAFF. The CDR3 DNA reads as TGTGCCAGCAGCCCCCGACAGGTAACTGGAACTGAAGCTTTCTTT.

The genes are TRBV29-1 and TRBJ2-7; 7 bases are shared with TRBD1. This CDR3 spans 11 amino acids. Germline assignment: CDR1 SQVTM and CDR2 ANQGSEA. The V segment lost 6 bases and the J segment 6 bases; nucleotides outside the gene matches: 5. The CDR3 DNA follows: TGCAGCGTCCGACAGGGATCCGAGCAGTACTTC. Encoded protein: CSVRQGSEQYF.

The chain joins TRBV11-2 to TRBJ2-5; 13 bases align to TRBD2. CDR3 size: 16 residues. V lost 5 bases, J lost 5 bases, and 8 bases stayed unmatched. Germline lookup yields CDR1 SGHAT and CDR2 FQNNGV. CDR3 DNA: TGTGCCAGCAGCACTGGGACTAGCGGGAATAGGGAGACCCAGTACTTC. Its protein product is CASSTGTSGNRETQYF.

The rearrangement joins TRBV7-8 to TRBJ2-5, with D unresolved. The CDR3 is made up of 14 amino acids. Between the trimmed V and J ends, which lost 1 base and 1 base, there was a span of 7 bases. Germline lookup yields CDR1 SGHVS and CDR2 FQNEAQ. The CDR3 spells CASSLGAVQETQYF. The DNA for the CDR3 is TGTGCCAGCAGCTTAGGTGCGGTCCAAGAGACCCAGTACTTC.

DNA of the CDR3: TGTGCCAGCAGTTACAGAACAGGGGGCCAATCACCCCTCCACTTT. Encoded protein: CASSYRTGGQSPLHF. This chain links TRBV6-6 with TRBJ1-6, with 9 positions matching TRBD1. Trimming at V came to 2 bases and at J to 10 bases, leaving 6 bases not matched to a gene. This CDR3 is built from 15 residues. Per germline, CDR1 MNHNY and CDR2 SVGAGI (reference sequence).

V usage is TRBV30 and J usage is TRBJ2-5, with 7 nucleotides matching TRBD2. Germline CDR1 reads GTSNPN; CDR2 reads SVGIG (reference sequence). J was trimmed by 2 bases and V by 3 bases; bases with no gene match: 6. This CDR3 is 14 amino acids long. This CDR3 reads CAWRFQGGQETQYF. The CDR3 nucleotides read TGTGCCTGGAGGTTTCAGGGAGGGCAAGAGACCCAGTACTTC.

The rearrangement joins TRBV6-5 to TRBJ1-2; 7 bases agree with TRBD1. With V trimmed by 4 bases and J by 6 bases, 5 bases remained unmatched. Germline V CDR1 and CDR2: MNHEY, SVGAGI. The CDR3 runs 13 residues. The CDR3 here is CASSSGGYNGYTF. CDR3 nucleotide sequence: TGTGCCAGCAGTTCAGGGGGTTACAATGGCTACACCTTC.

V usage is TRBV9 and J usage is TRBJ2-7, with a weak D call TRBD1 (6 bases). The CDR3 is 15 amino acids. Germline V CDR1 and CDR2: SGDLS, YYNGEE. V was clipped by 0 bases and J by 6 bases, with 16 bases between them. CDR3 coding DNA: TGTGCCAGCAGCGTAGCGCAGGGGATTGGTACCGAGCAGTACTTC. It encodes CASSVAQGIGTEQYF.

The rearrangement uses TRBV30 and TRBJ2-2; no clear D. V lost 2 bases and J 6 bases, leaving 10 bases between the germline ends. The V gene's germline CDR1 is GTSNPN and CDR2 SVGIG (reference sequence). The CDR3 contains 13 residues. The CDR3 protein is CAWSFGSSGELFF. In DNA form, the CDR3 reads TGTGCCTGGAGTTTCGGGTCTTCCGGGGAGCTGTTTTTT.

The chain employs TRBV6-5 and TRBJ2-3, with unresolved D. Trimming removed 2 bases at V and 4 bases at J, with 10 bases between. Per the germline V gene, CDR1 is MNHEY and CDR2 is SVGAGI. The CDR3 runs 14 residues. The CDR3 protein is CASSYGGTADTQYF. Here the CDR3 DNA reads TGTGCCAGCAGTTACGGTGGTACTGCAGATACGCAGTATTTT.

The chain links TRBV10-3 to TRBJ1-2; D gene unclear. With 11 bases removed from V and 0 bases from J, the gap between germline ends came to 10 bases. CDR1 ENHRY and CDR2 SYGVKD come from the germline V gene. The CDR3 sequence is 12 residues long. CDR3 sequence reads: CAALLANYGYTF. In DNA, the CDR3 is TGTGCCGCCTTACTAGCTAACTATGGCTACACCTTC.

This sequence joins TRBV19 and TRBJ1-5; weak D call: TRBD1 (6 bases). The germline V gene has CDR1 LNHDA and CDR2 SQIVND (reference sequence). Between the trimmed V and J ends, which lost 1 base and 3 bases, there was a span of 10 bases. The CDR3 runs to 15 residues. The DNA of the CDR3 is TGTGCCAGTAGTATAGTCGGACAGAACAATCAGCCCCAGCATTTT. This translates into CASSIVGQNNQPQHF.

This chain links TRBV29-1 with TRBJ1-1; tentatively, D is TRBD1 (5 bases). Germline CDR1 is SQVTM and CDR2 is ANQGSEA. The V and J ends lost 5 bases and 5 bases respectively, with 12 bases between them. The CDR3 is made up of 12 amino acids. CDR3 DNA: TGCAGCGTTCGCTACGGGGGGACTGAAGCTTTCTTT. Its protein product is CSVRYGGTEAFF.

This chain uses TRBV19 with TRBJ1-1; 8 bases map to TRBD1. This CDR3 contains 12 residues. With 4 bases clipped from V and 8 bases from J, the junction kept 3 bases outside the gene matches. Germline V lookup: CDR1 LNHDA, CDR2 SQIVND (reference sequence). CDR3 sequence: CASSTRTGEAFF. CDR3 sequence (DNA): TGTGCCAGTAGTACAAGGACAGGGGAAGCTTTCTTT.

V and J are TRBV5-1 and TRBJ2-6; TRBD2 matches at 8 bases. V lost 4 bases to trimming and J lost 2 bases; unmatched junction nucleotides: 8. Germline CDR1 reads SGHRS; CDR2 reads YFSETQ. This CDR3 has 17 amino acids. CDR3 nucleotide sequence: TGCGCCAGCAGCCGGGGGGGAGGGAGGCCTGGGGCCAACGTCCTGACTTTC. Translated, it gives CASSRGGGRPGANVLTF.